These T cell receptor beta chains were read from a single sample in a study of hypomethylating agent response in myelodysplastic syndrome. Using immunoSEQ multiplex PCR, the repertoire was profiled, and TCRdb retains in-frame clones only, with some absent. The data contain approximately 10,000 clones, 75% to 85% of them singletons. The starting material was bone marrow, obtained before or after starting hypomethylating agent treatment for myelodysplastic syndrome (not recorded which). The source is a human donor with myelodysplastic syndrome. Each CDR3 is given with its conserved first and last residue. D genes are given only for firm matches.

j_gene: TRBJ2-1
d_gene: TRBD2
v_gene: TRBV5-4
CDR3nt: TGTGCCAGCAGCTTGCCAGCGGGAGGGCCATATGAGCAGTTCTTC
CDR3aa: CASSLPAGGPYEQFF

j_gene: TRBJ2-3
d_gene: TRBD2
v_gene: TRBV4-1
CDR3nt: TGCGCCAGCAGCCAAGAGGGACTAGACACAGATACGCAGTATTTT
CDR3aa: CASSQEGLDTDTQYF

j_gene: TRBJ2-3
d_gene: -
v_gene: TRBV11-3
CDR3nt: TGTGCCAGCAGCTTAGGTCGGGAAACAGATACGCAGTATTTT
CDR3aa: CASSLGRETDTQYF

j_gene: TRBJ2-5
d_gene: TRBD2
v_gene: TRBV9
CDR3nt: TGTGTCAGCAGCGTAGGTGCCGAGACTAGCGGGAAAGAGACCCAGTACTTC
CDR3aa: CVSSVGAETSGKETQYF

j_gene: TRBJ2-3
d_gene: TRBD2
v_gene: TRBV7-6
CDR3nt: TGTGCCAGCAGCTCACTAGCGGGAGGGCCTATTGCAGATACGCAGTATTTT
CDR3aa: CASSSLAGGPIADTQYF

j_gene: TRBJ1-4
d_gene: -
v_gene: TRBV28
CDR3nt: TGTGCCAGCAGTTCAGGCCAAAATGAAAAACTGTTTTTT
CDR3aa: CASSSGQNEKLFF

j_gene: TRBJ2-7
d_gene: TRBD1
v_gene: TRBV7-7
CDR3nt: TGTGCCAGCAGCTCGAGTACGGGACAGGGTCACCACGAGCAGTACTTC
CDR3aa: CASSSSTGQGHHEQYF

j_gene: TRBJ1-2
d_gene: -
v_gene: TRBV29-1
CDR3nt: TGCAGCGTTGGAACGGGGAGTACTGGCTACACCTTC
CDR3aa: CSVGTGSTGYTF

j_gene: TRBJ1-1
d_gene: TRBD1
v_gene: TRBV5-1
CDR3nt: TGCGCCAGCAGCCCAAGACAGGGATCGGTGAACACTGAAGCTTTCTTT
CDR3aa: CASSPRQGSVNTEAFF

j_gene: TRBJ1-1
d_gene: -
v_gene: TRBV14
CDR3nt: TGTGCCAGCAGCCCGGCAGTATTTTTTGGTGAAGCTTTCTTT
CDR3aa: CASSPAVFFGEAFF

j_gene: TRBJ2-7
d_gene: TRBD1
v_gene: TRBV5-1
CDR3nt: TGCGCCAGCAGAGCCGGGACAGGGACCTACGAGCAGTACTTC
CDR3aa: CASRAGTGTYEQYF

j_gene: TRBJ1-1
d_gene: -
v_gene: TRBV5-6
CDR3nt: TGTGCCAGCAGCTCGGTGGGGAACACTGAAGCTTTCTTT
CDR3aa: CASSSVGNTEAFF

j_gene: TRBJ2-7
d_gene: TRBD2
v_gene: TRBV7-9
CDR3nt: TGTGCCAGCAGCCCAGACACTAGCGCTACCTACGAGCAGTACTTC
CDR3aa: CASSPDTSATYEQYF

j_gene: TRBJ2-7
d_gene: -
v_gene: TRBV7-2
CDR3nt: TGTGCCAGCAGTCCAGAGGCAGGGGCCGCCTACGAGCAGTACTTC
CDR3aa: CASSPEAGAAYEQYF

j_gene: TRBJ1-4
d_gene: TRBD1
v_gene: TRBV19
CDR3nt: TGTGCCAGTAGTATTACAGGGGCTAATGAAAAACTGTTTTTT
CDR3aa: CASSITGANEKLFF

j_gene: TRBJ1-3
d_gene: TRBD1
v_gene: TRBV5-1
CDR3nt: TGCGCCAGCAGCTTGGACTCCGGGACAGCTCACTCTGGAAACACCATATATTTT
CDR3aa: CASSLDSGTAHSGNTIYF

j_gene: TRBJ2-5
d_gene: -
v_gene: TRBV6-6
CDR3nt: TGTGTGGTAGGAGAGACCCAGTACTTC
CDR3aa: CVVGETQYF

j_gene: TRBJ1-5
d_gene: TRBD1
v_gene: TRBV18
CDR3nt: TGTGCCAGCTCCTCCGGACAGGGTGGGCAGCCCCAGCATTTT
CDR3aa: CASSSGQGGQPQHF

j_gene: TRBJ2-5
d_gene: -
v_gene: TRBV30
CDR3nt: TGTGCCGGGACCGGGATAGGAAACCAGTACCAAGAGACCCAGTACTTC
CDR3aa: CAGTGIGNQYQETQYF

j_gene: TRBJ1-3
d_gene: -
v_gene: TRBV4-1
CDR3nt: TGCGCCAGCAGCCTAAACTCTGGAAACACCATATATTTT
CDR3aa: CASSLNSGNTIYF

j_gene: TRBJ1-1
d_gene: -
v_gene: TRBV7-6
CDR3nt: TGTGCCAGCGCGGCAGACCTGAACACTGAAGCTTTCTTT
CDR3aa: CASAADLNTEAFF

j_gene: TRBJ1-4
d_gene: -
v_gene: TRBV6-5
CDR3nt: TGTGCCAGCAGTACGGGGGAGGGGCATAATGAAAAACTGTTTTTT
CDR3aa: CASSTGEGHNEKLFF

j_gene: TRBJ1-6
d_gene: TRBD1
v_gene: TRBV30
CDR3nt: TGTGCCTGGGCCCCAGCAGGGGGCGGATCACCCCTCCACTTT
CDR3aa: CAWAPAGGGSPLHF